These 26 T cell receptor beta chains share one sample of origin, sequenced in a study of blood T cells in healthy people across ages. Primed by a sample-barcoded 5' primer and a J-beta primer mix, a second PCR proceeded for 7 to 11 cycles. TCRdb itself ran the 5' RACE reads through MiXCR, one entry per CDR3 protein. The table has 600,000 to 850,000 distinct CDR3 sequences, around 46% seen once; the top ten hold under 25%. Material: blood. The receptors derive from a woman aged 60-70 years in good health.

This clonotype was detected only a few times. The chain couples TRBV5-6 to TRBJ2-5; D may be TRBD1 or TRBD2 (7 bases each). The DNA end is a closer match to TRBJ2-7, so the J assignment may be wrong. Germline CDR1 SGHDT, CDR2 YYEEEE. The CDR3 contains 14 residues. The CDR3 DNA reads TGTGCCAGCAGCGAGAGGGGGCGGGAGCTCGAGCAGTACTTC. Translating gives CASSERGRELEQYF.

This clonotype is a singleton in its sample. Just one base apart from a much larger clone, this may be a read error. The chain recombines TRBV27 with TRBJ1-2; D gene ambiguous. There are 14 residues in the CDR3. Germline V gene lookup returns CDR1 MNHEY and CDR2 SMNVEV (reference sequence). CDR3 in amino acids: CASSLEGANHGYTF. CDR3 DNA sequence: TGTGCCAGCAGTTTGGAGGGAGCTAACCATGGCTACACCTTC.

This clonotype showed up just a few times. This chain links TRBV14 with TRBJ2-1, with 11 bases that match TRBD2. The CDR3 is 12 amino acids. The junction had 5 bases not matched to a gene; V was cut back by 4 bases and J by 15 bases. Germline V gives CDR1 SGHDN, CDR2 FVKESK. The CDR3 sequence: CASSPRTSGPFF. In DNA form, the CDR3 reads TGTGCCAGCAGCCCCCGGACTAGCGGGCCGTTCTTC.

This clonotype was seen more than once but under ten times. This chain joins TRBV9 and TRBJ1-2, with TRBD1 matching over 8 bases. V dropped 3 bases and J dropped 4; count of bases not matched to a gene: 5. This CDR3 spans 14 amino acids. From germline, CDR1 is SGDLS and CDR2 YYNGEE. The CDR3 DNA reads TGTGCCAGCAGCGGGATAACAGGGGGCTATGGCTACACCTTC. Translating it yields CASSGITGGYGYTF.

This clonotype is a singleton in its sample. The rearrangement uses TRBV7-6 and TRBJ2-4; D might be TRBD1 or TRBD2, each matching 5 bases. The end of the DNA aligns better with TRBJ2-7, so the J call may be wrong. The CDR3 has 19 residues. Germline CDR1 reads SGHVS; CDR2 reads FNYEAQ. This chain's CDR3 is CASSLLIPGTSVNPYEQYF. Written as DNA, the CDR3 is TGTGCCAGCAGCTTACTCATTCCCGGGACGTCAGTAAATCCCTACGAGCAGTACTTC.

The chain employs TRBV5-1 and TRBJ2-5; D is undetermined. Trimming pared 2 bases from V and 2 bases from J, leaving 10 bases between. From germline, CDR1 is SGHRS and CDR2 YFSETQ. This CDR3 has 14 amino acids. The CDR3 sequence: CASSFGVRQETQYF. The CDR3 DNA reads as TGCGCCAGCAGCTTTGGGGTGAGGCAAGAGACCCAGTACTTC.

In its sample, this clonotype was seen once. The chain carries TRBV5-1 and TRBJ2-3; TRBD2 matches 12 bases. Trimming cost V 4 bases and J 2 bases; bases outside gene matches: 8. Germline lookup yields CDR1 SGHRS and CDR2 YFSETQ. This CDR3 region has 17 residues. DNA of the CDR3: TGCGCCAGCAGCAGAACACTAGCGGGGGGACCCACAGATACGCAGTATTTT. This gives the protein CASSRTLAGGPTDTQYF.

This clonotype was seen a few times. The rearrangement links TRBV5-6 to TRBJ1-4; D ambiguous. Germline CDR1 reads SGHDT; CDR2 reads YYEEEE. The CDR3 is made up of 13 amino acids. The V end was cut by 4 bases, the J end by 5 bases, with 9 bases between. Written as DNA, the CDR3 is TGTGCCAGCAGCGCGGGGATAAATGAAAAACTGTTTTTT. It specifies CASSAGINEKLFF.

This clonotype came up a few times. The chain recombines TRBV6-1 with TRBJ2-7, with TRBD1 matching 7 bases. V gave up 5 bases and J gave up 3 bases; unmatched junction bases: 7. The CDR3 contains 14 residues. Per the germline V gene, CDR1 is MNHNS and CDR2 is SASEGT. CDR3 amino acids: CASSREGGHYEQYF. Here the CDR3 DNA reads TGTGCCAGCAGTAGGGAAGGGGGCCACTACGAGCAGTACTTC.

This chain uses TRBV5-1 with TRBJ2-7, with 12 positions matching TRBD1. The J call may be faulty, since TRBJ2-5 better matches the DNA end. This CDR3 is built from 15 residues. Germline V gene sequence: CDR1 SGHRS, CDR2 YFSETQ. The CDR3 DNA reads TGCGCCAGCAGCTCAGGGACAGGGGGCAAGGAGACCCAGTACTTC. This codes for CASSSGTGGKETQYF.

This clonotype was seen ten or more times. The chain uses TRBV4-2 and TRBJ2-1; 7 bases fit TRBD2. J gave up 3 bases and V 3 bases, and 8 bases lay outside the gene matches. The length of the CDR3 is 16 residues. Germline V gives CDR1 LGHNA, CDR2 YNFKEQ. The CDR3 sequence is CASSHGEGLSYNEQFF. The CDR3 DNA is TGTGCCAGCAGCCATGGGGAGGGACTAAGCTACAATGAGCAGTTCTTC.

This clonotype has a handful of counts. The V gene is TRBV12-3 or TRBV12-4, the J gene TRBJ1-2; no definite D call. The CDR3 contains 11 residues. Trimming stripped 1 base from V and 13 bases from J, with 10 bases between. CDR3 residues: CASSLGAVFTF. DNA for the CDR3: TGTGCCAGCAGTTTAGGTGCCGTTTTCACCTTC.

Ten or more counts support this clonotype. A junction boundary mismatches the germline segment, possibly from a read error. The V gene is TRBV12-3 or TRBV12-4, the J gene TRBJ2-7; no clear D gene. The CDR3 spans 11 residues. CDR3 sequence (DNA): TGCGCCAGCAGCTCCGGTGACGAGCAGTACTTC. Protein product: CASSSGDEQYF.

The chain joins TRBV5-1 to TRBJ2-1, with D perhaps TRBD1 (5 bases). V lost 0 bases and J lost 6, with 22 bases in between. The CDR3 contains 18 residues. Germline lookup yields CDR1 SGHRS and CDR2 YFSETQ. CDR3 residues: CASSLGVTQDIACNEQFF. In nucleotides, the CDR3 is TGCGCCAGCAGCTTGGGAGTCACACAGGATATAGCCTGCAATGAGCAGTTCTTC.

This rearrangement joins TRBV5-1 to TRBJ2-7, with 11 positions matching TRBD1. Germline CDR1 reads SGHRS; CDR2 reads YFSETQ. Trimming at V came to 4 bases and at J to 2 bases, leaving 5 bases not matched to a gene. The CDR3 is 15 amino acids. The CDR3 region is CASSKGQGATYEQYF. CDR3 DNA sequence: TGCGCCAGCAGCAAAGGACAGGGGGCCACCTACGAGCAGTACTTC.

The chain employs TRBV24-1 and TRBJ2-5; 12 bases are shared with TRBD2. This CDR3 has 16 residues. Germline lookup yields CDR1 KGHDR and CDR2 SFDVKD. Germline trimming cut 4 bases from V and 4 bases from J; bases unmatched to any gene: 6. In DNA, the CDR3 is TGTGCCACCAGTGAAAGACTAGCGGGGGCGGGAGAGACCCAGTACTTC. Translation gives CATSERLAGAGETQYF.

The V gene is TRBV9, the J gene TRBJ2-5, with 10 bases aligning to TRBD2. The V gene's germline CDR1 is SGDLS and CDR2 YYNGEE. CDR3 length: 14 amino acids. The V and J ends lost 6 bases and 11 bases, in that order; junction bases with no gene match: 13. The DNA for the CDR3 is TGTGCCAGCACCCCGGGGACTAGCGTGTACAAGCAGTACTTC. Encoded protein: CASTPGTSVYKQYF.

The chain couples TRBV2 to TRBJ2-4, with a tentative D call TRBD1 (5 bases). V lost 4 bases and J lost 0, with 13 bases in between. Germline V gene lookup returns CDR1 SNHLY and CDR2 FYNNEI. The CDR3 has 16 residues. The CDR3 reads CASSGDGALAKNIQYF. CDR3 DNA sequence: TGTGCCAGCAGTGGTGATGGGGCTCTAGCCAAAAACATTCAGTACTTC.

The chain couples TRBV6-5 to TRBJ1-6, with D perhaps matching TRBD1 (5 bases). The germline V and J ends were trimmed by 5 bases and 9 bases, with 8 bases remaining between them. The germline gives CDR1 MNHEY, CDR2 SVGAGI. The CDR3 runs 12 residues. CDR3 DNA sequence: TGTGCCAGCAGTACCGGGGCTTCACCCCTCCACTTT. This gives the protein CASSTGASPLHF.

This chain links TRBV9 with TRBJ1-6, with D unresolved. The germline gives CDR1 SGDLS, CDR2 YYNGEE. The V gene lost 0 bases and the J gene lost 13 bases, with 14 bases spanning the gap. This CDR3 is 14 amino acids long. CDR3 in amino acids: CASSVGETTFPLHF. As DNA, the CDR3 is TGTGCCAGCAGCGTAGGAGAGACGACGTTTCCCCTCCACTTT.

The chain couples TRBV20-1 to TRBJ2-7; 8 bases fit TRBD2. V lost 3 bases to trimming and J lost 2 bases; unmatched junction nucleotides: 15. The germline V gene has CDR1 DFQATT and CDR2 SNEGSKA (reference sequence). The CDR3 is made up of 17 amino acids. The CDR3 protein is CSARAPEAGVTPYEQYF. The DNA of the CDR3 is TGCAGTGCTAGGGCCCCAGAAGCGGGGGTGACTCCCTACGAGCAGTACTTC.

The chain links TRBV20-1 to TRBJ2-5; D possibly uses TRBD1 or TRBD2 (5 bases each). CDR3 length: 13 amino acids. Looked up from germline, CDR1 is DFQATT and CDR2 is SNEGSKA (reference sequence). V lost 5 bases and J 11 bases, leaving 21 bases between the germline ends. CDR3 nucleotide sequence: TGCAGTGCTTACTCCCTCCGGGGCAATGAGCAGTACTTC. Amino acids: CSAYSLRGNEQYF.

The rearrangement joins TRBV20-1 to TRBJ2-1, with 10 bases aligning to TRBD2. The V gene end was trimmed by 0 bases and the J gene end by 4 bases; junction bases not matched to a gene: 3. Looked up from germline, CDR1 is DFQATT and CDR2 is SNEGSKA (reference sequence). This CDR3 region has 15 residues. The CDR3 bases are TGCAGTGCTAGAGAGGGTAGCGGGGGGTACAATGAGCAGTTCTTC. Protein: CSAREGSGGYNEQFF.

This clonotype was counted at least ten times. V gene TRBV7-2 combines with J gene TRBJ2-7; D not certain. This CDR3 comprises 14 residues. Deletions cut 6 bases from V and 0 bases from J, with 12 bases between. Looked up from germline, CDR1 is SGHTA and CDR2 is FQGNSA. The CDR3 nucleotides are TGTGCCAGCAGTGCCGATGGTGTCTCCTACGAGCAGTACTTC. Amino acid sequence: CASSADGVSYEQYF. Drawing the rest from reference TRBV7-2 and TRBJ2-7, the complete variable domain is GAGVSQSPSNKVTEKGKDVELRCDPISGHTALYWYRQSLGQGLEFLIYFQGNSAPDKSGLPSDRFSAERTGGSVSTLTIQRTQQEDSAVYLCASSADGVSYEQYFGPGTRLTVT.

This clonotype came up a few times. The CDR3 DNA sequence: TGTGCCAGCTCACCAGGGATGGAGACCCAGTACTTC. Protein: CASSPGMETQYF. The V call is TRBV18, the J call TRBJ2-5; D remains ambiguous. The CDR3 covers 12 residues. Trimming removed 2 bases at V and 5 bases at J, with 6 bases between. From germline, CDR1 is KGHSH and CDR2 LQKENI.

This clonotype was detected many times. The chain links TRBV29-1 to TRBJ2-7; the match to TRBD2 covers 7 bases. V was clipped by 7 bases and J by 4 bases; unmatched bases: 16. Germline lookup yields CDR1 SQVTM and CDR2 ANQGSEA. This CDR3 is built from 15 residues. The CDR3 here is CSANDPGGSKYEQYF. The CDR3 DNA reads TGCAGCGCAAATGACCCCGGGGGGAGTAAGTACGAGCAGTACTTC.